This TCR beta chain originates from a study of long-term antiretroviral therapy in people with HIV. A note on this clone: Its antigen is unknown.

For each donor, at least one pre-ART and at least two post-ART PBMC samples were available. This was the immunoSEQ v3.0 assay at survey level. Method: immunoSEQ multiplex PCR; TCRdb's copy keeps in-frame clones and lacks some. The table records roughly 21,000 clones, roughly 78% of them present only once. The germline V gene encodes CDR1 SEHNR and CDR2 FQNEAQ (reference sequence). The CDR3 extends over 14 amino acids. The V gene lost 5 bases and the J gene lost 3 bases, with 13 bases spanning the gap. Study findings and constraints: Information pertaining to ART adherence, viral resistance or therapeutic modifications was not obtained.

This chain links TRBV7-9 with TRBJ1-1; D might be TRBD1 (5 bases). The sample in question was unsorted PBMCs, obtained 4.1 years after starting antiretroviral therapy. This receptor was identified in a woman in her 40s with HIV. DNA of the CDR3: TGTGCCAGCAGCCCCGATTTGGGACACACTGAAGCTTTCTTT. It yields the protein CASSPDLGHTEAFF.